A selection of T cell receptor beta chains follows, all from one sample in a study of early T cells in non-severe SARS-CoV-2 infection. TCRdb ran MiXCR on the 5' RACE reads and lists one entry per CDR3 protein. The table has roughly 110,000 distinct CDR3 sequences, around 10% seen once; the top ten hold about 8.1%. The sequenced material came from whole blood. These receptors were taken from an adult who was a healthcare worker with PCR-confirmed SARS-CoV-2 infection or an uninfected control (not recorded which). Each CDR3 is given with its conserved first and last residue.

j_gene,v_gene,CDR3aa
TRBJ2-7,TRBV20-1,CSATPGTPYYEQYF
TRBJ2-1,TRBV28,CASSTRNEQFF
TRBJ1-2,TRBV4-1,CASSHIGSLYGYTF
TRBJ2-7,TRBV2,CASSRGGRTYEQYF
TRBJ2-7,TRBV19,CASTPGTGPYEQYF
TRBJ2-1,TRBV7-9,CATVPSGIVYNEQFF
TRBJ2-7,TRBV9,CASSETPGGEQYF
TRBJ2-5,TRBV5-1,CASSLAGEGETQYF
TRBJ2-2,TRBV5-6,CASSEDTGELFF
TRBJ2-1,TRBV27,CASSDRPESNEQFF
TRBJ1-1,TRBV5-1,CASSQQGFRNTEAFF
TRBJ1-1,TRBV15,CATSRDQGDREAFF
TRBJ2-7,TRBV10-3,CAIRDPVRDRDYEQYF
TRBJ2-7,TRBV28,CASTDRADSYEQYF
TRBJ2-1,TRBV9,CASSVVVGVGNEQFF
TRBJ1-4,TRBV6-6,CASSYPGTGSATNEKLFF